This T cell receptor beta chain was identified during a study of response to subunit inactivated influenza vaccine. Notes on the study in general: New T cells are recruited in small numbers by each seasonal influenza vaccination, according to the authors' suggestion.

TCRdb reprocessed the RT-PCR reads via MiXCR and lists one record per CDR3 protein. This sample yields roughly 710,000 distinct CDR3 sequences, of which 11% to 15% are seen a single time; roughly 7.2% belongs to the top ten. The CDR3 is 15 residues long. Germline lookup yields CDR1 ENHRY and CDR2 SYGVKD. The V and J ends lost 0 bases and 9 bases respectively, with 15 bases between them. Details on this clonotype: Antigen: not known.

This TCR was sampled from a man in his forties or fifties who received an inactivated influenza vaccine. The starting material was PBMCs from blood, obtained roughly 15 days before vaccination. The chain recombines TRBV10-3 with TRBJ2-1; TRBD2 is a possible D gene (6 bases). CDR3 loop: CAISESGGTGLEQFF. CDR3 nucleotide sequence: TGTGCCATCAGTGAGTCTGGGGGTACGGGACTTGAGCAGTTCTTC.